This paragraph reports one TCR beta chain. Its target antigen remains unknown. No much larger clone exists at a distance of one base, and base qualities are not known. Patients with a history of autoimmune disease or receiving systemic immunosuppression were excluded from the trial. Peripheral blood for TCR sequencing was collected from all dose cohorts at baseline, on cycle 4 day 1, and on cycle 7 day 1. Samples came from an open-label, multicenter, first-in-human phase I dose-escalation trial of ivuxolimab. Adults with locally advanced or metastatic melanoma, renal cell carcinoma, hepatocellular carcinoma or head and neck squamous cell carcinoma were enrolled in the trial. Before TCR sequencing, CD4+ T cells and CD8+ T cells from peripheral blood were sorted into separate populations. The data were taken from a study of OX40 agonist ivuxolimab in advanced cancers. About the study as a whole: Ivuxolimab, which targeted the costimulatory receptor OX40 (CD134), was an agonistic, fully human IgG2 monoclonal antibody. Intravenous ivuxolimab was administered to patients every 2 weeks at six dose levels: 0.01, 0.1, 0.3, 1.5, 3 and 10 mg/kg. Of the roughly 53 patients in dose escalation, around 19 had hepatocellular carcinoma, about 15 had melanoma, 9 had renal cell carcinoma and 9 had head and neck cancer. In the dose-escalation cohort, 70% to 90% of patients were male, and the mean age was 60 years with a range of about 20 to 80. Patients were allowed to have had prior anti-PD-1, anti-PD-L1 or anti-CTLA-4 therapy, and around 43% of the dose-escalation patients had been treated with checkpoint inhibitors. Partial responses occurred in three dose-escalation patients, of whom one had hepatocellular carcinoma and two had cutaneous melanoma. Peripheral TCRbeta sequencing aimed to test whether ivuxolimab altered TCR sequence diversity and caused clonal T-cell expansion. The paper describes the monotherapy dose-escalation part (N of about 57 patients) of the phase I trial of ivuxolimab. Broad study findings and their caveats: Low levels of normalized T-cell clonal expansion were also shown by some nonresponding patients. Antigen specificity was not determined for the clonally expanded peripheral T cells. Partial responders in the 0.1-3.0 mg/kg groups had among the lowest normalized peripheral clonal expansion, especially among CD8+ T cells. At doses of 0.1 to 3.0 mg/kg, clonal expansion of both CD4+ and CD8+ blood T cells was observed from baseline to week 6. After ivuxolimab, expanded clones were on average more numerous among CD8+ T cells than among CD4+ T cells.

CDR1 SGHVS and CDR2 FNYEAQ are derived from the germline V gene. Measured from the cysteine to the phenylalanine, the CDR3 is 14 residues long. The kept DNA is CDR3 alone, 42 bases in frame from the first base. Germline trimming: 5 bases from V, 7 bases from J; junction bases outside gene matches: 8. To sequence the TCRbeta CDR3 region, genomic DNA was isolated from the sorted cells. The immunoSEQ Assay was used to sequence the TCRbeta CDR3 regions. TCRdb took this table from immuneACCESS and kept in-frame rearrangements with V and J called. Such tables lack part of the clones; where checked against another copy, unresolved V genes explain under half of the gap, and the rest is unexplained. The sample contains 22,000 or so clones, approximately 91% of them found a single time. The ten largest clones add up to around 25% of the sample.

The receptor chain draws on TRBV7-6 and TRBJ2-7, and TRBD1 matches 10 of the central bases. This TCR was sampled from an adult with an advanced solid tumor such as melanoma, head and neck, liver or kidney cancer. Source: CD4+ or CD8+ T cells sorted from blood, taken in a trial of the OX40 agonist ivuxolimab. The bases are TGTGCCAGCAGCCCCGGGACAGGGGTCTGGGAGCAGTACTTC. This gives the protein CASSPGTGVWEQYF.